The rows below give T cell receptor beta chains drawn from one sample of a study of early T cells in non-severe SARS-CoV-2 infection. MiXCR, applied by TCRdb to the 5' RACE reads, yields one record per CDR3 protein. The sample shows roughly 90,000 distinct CDR3 sequences, roughly 14% of them seen only once. The sequenced material came from whole blood. The source of these receptors is an adult who was a healthcare worker with PCR-confirmed SARS-CoV-2 infection or an uninfected control (not recorded which). Both conserved end residues are part of each CDR3. The D gene is left open where the match is weak. Not all rows give a size; the values are once, few, many and, for expanded clones, a class.

TRBV2	NA	TRBJ2-6	many	TGTGCCAGCCGGCGAGGGAGCTCTGGGGCCAACGTCCTGACTTTC	CASRRGSSGANVLTF
TRBV19	TRBD1	TRBJ2-6	few	TGTGCCAGTACTCGGGAGGACAGGGGTTCTGGGGCCAACGTCCTGACTTTC	CASTREDRGSGANVLTF
TRBV29-1	NA	TRBJ2-5	few	TGCAGCGGACGGTCGGGGGGCCCACCCCCAGAGACCCAGTACTTC	CSGRSGGPPPETQYF
TRBV6-1	NA	TRBJ1-3	once	TGTGCCAGCAGGGGCCCTGGGAGCACGGTTGGAAACACCATATATTTT	CASRGPGSTVGNTIYF
TRBV14	NA	TRBJ1-1	many	TGTGCCAGCAGCCTGCAACAGGGATTTGAAGCTTTCTTT	CASSLQQGFEAFF
TRBV9	NA	TRBJ2-3	NA	TGTGCCAGCAGCGTAGGTTCGGGCAGCCGACCAAGCACAGATACGCAGTATTTT	CASSVGSGSRPSTDTQYF
TRBV24-1	NA	TRBJ2-3	once	TGTGCCACCAGTGATCCCCTCCCAGATACGCAGTATTTT	CATSDPLPDTQYF
TRBV7-8	TRBD1	TRBJ2-3	many	TGTGCCAGCAGCTTAGCGATAAGGGGGCGGGCAGATACGCAGTATTTT	CASSLAIRGRADTQYF
TRBV29-1	NA	TRBJ2-3	few	TGCAGCGGTGCCAGGGTTCTCACAGATACGCAGTATTTT	CSGARVLTDTQYF
TRBV5-1	TRBD1	TRBJ1-1	few	TGCGCCAGCAGCTTGGGGGACAGTCTTTCTGAAGCTTTCTTT	CASSLGDSLSEAFF
TRBV7-9	TRBD1	TRBJ2-1	many	TGTGCCAGCAGCTTAGGGGGACAGGGGGCGTTCAATGAGCAGTTCTTC	CASSLGGQGAFNEQFF
TRBV18	TRBD1	TRBJ2-3	few	TGTGCCAGCTCGCCACGACAAAGGGACAGGGGGGAAGATACGCAGTATTTT	CASSPRQRDRGEDTQYF
TRBV29-1	TRBD1	TRBJ2-2	few	TGCAGCGTTGGACAGGGCACCGGGGAGCTGTTTTTT	CSVGQGTGELFF
TRBV11-2	TRBD2	TRBJ2-1	few	TGTGCCAGCAGCTCCCGTTTAGCGGGGGGAACCTACAATGAGCAGTTCTTC	CASSSRLAGGTYNEQFF
TRBV4-1	NA	TRBJ2-3	NA	TGCGCCAGCAGCCAAGGCACGGGCACAGATACGCAGTATTTT	CASSQGTGTDTQYF
TRBV4-1	NA	TRBJ1-2	few	TGCGCCAGCAGCCAAGCGATGGCATCCACTAACTATGGCTACACCTTC	CASSQAMASTNYGYTF
TRBV28	TRBD1	TRBJ2-1	NA	TGTGCCAGCAGTTTAGGGACAGGGGGCTATGAGCAGTTCTTC	CASSLGTGGYEQFF
TRBV7-2	NA	TRBJ2-1	many	TGTGCCAGCAGCTTAGGGGCCGACTCCTACAATGAGCAGTTCTTC	CASSLGADSYNEQFF
TRBV7-9	NA	TRBJ2-1	NA	TGTGCCAGCAGCTTTCCCTCCGTGGGTGAGCAGTTCTTC	CASSFPSVGEQFF
TRBV10-2	NA	TRBJ1-2	many	TGCGCCAGCAGTGACCGGCCCAGGCATCAAGGTCACTATGGCTACACCTTC	CASSDRPRHQGHYGYTF
TRBV4-2	TRBD2	TRBJ2-1	few	TGTGCCAGCAGCGCGGGGGGGAAGAACAATGAGCAGTTCTTC	CASSAGGKNNEQFF
TRBV18	TRBD1	TRBJ1-2	many	TGTGCCAGCTCACCGTCGGGACAGGGTGCAGGAGGCTACACCTTC	CASSPSGQGAGGYTF